This T cell receptor beta chain derives from a study of early T cells in non-severe SARS-CoV-2 infection. Study-wide context: Unsorted whole blood bulk RNA was sequenced, with unpaired chains. Whole-study findings and limits: The VDJdb matching leaned toward anti-spike CD8 responses and overlooked private and CD4 specificities.

At least ten counts were recorded for this clonotype. Its target is unknown. Trimming shortened V by 6 bases and J by 5 bases, and 15 bases separated the two germline ends. Germline V gene data show CDR1 as MDHEN and CDR2 as SYDVKM. This CDR3 is built from 14 residues. Attachment of unique molecular identifiers was made to individual cDNA molecules. TCRdb redid the calling of the 5' RACE reads with MiXCR, one entry per CDR3 protein. The sample includes some 82,000 distinct CDR3 sequences, more than 5% of them seen just once. The sequencing input was whole blood. The sequence was collected from an adult who was a healthcare worker with PCR-confirmed SARS-CoV-2 infection or an uninfected control (not recorded which). V usage is TRBV28 and J usage is TRBJ2-3; D perhaps matches TRBD1 (6 bases). CDR3 residues: CASRELGARDTQYF. The CDR3 bases are TGTGCCAGCAGGGAGCTGGGGGCGAGAGATACGCAGTATTTT.